This T cell receptor beta chain emerged from a study of blood T cells in healthy people across ages. This clonotype was counted only a few times. Its antigen is unknown. Whole-study results and caveats: With age, beta diversity per million T cells declined roughly linearly, significantly by 30 to 40.

Combining a sample-barcoded 5' primer with a J-beta primer mix, a second PCR ran for roughly 7 to 11 cycles. The template-switch adaptor was a 5' adaptor with 12 random nucleotides. It tagged each cDNA molecule. Individual samples furnished no less than 2.5 million CDR3-containing paired-end reads apiece. TCRdb re-called the 5' RACE reads with MiXCR, one entry per CDR3 protein. There are hundreds of thousands of distinct CDR3 sequences in the sample; around 21% occur only once, and about 3.6% lies in the top ten. CDR3 length: 13 residues. V lost 10 bases to trimming and J lost 4 bases, with 13 bases between them.

The chain employs TRBV12-3 or TRBV12-4 and TRBJ2-2; D remains unclear. The sequenced sample was blood. This receptor was identified in a man in his sixties or seventies in good health. CDR3 coding DNA: TGTGCCACCCGAGAAGCGAGCACCGGGGAGCTGTTTTTT. Protein product: CATREASTGELFF.